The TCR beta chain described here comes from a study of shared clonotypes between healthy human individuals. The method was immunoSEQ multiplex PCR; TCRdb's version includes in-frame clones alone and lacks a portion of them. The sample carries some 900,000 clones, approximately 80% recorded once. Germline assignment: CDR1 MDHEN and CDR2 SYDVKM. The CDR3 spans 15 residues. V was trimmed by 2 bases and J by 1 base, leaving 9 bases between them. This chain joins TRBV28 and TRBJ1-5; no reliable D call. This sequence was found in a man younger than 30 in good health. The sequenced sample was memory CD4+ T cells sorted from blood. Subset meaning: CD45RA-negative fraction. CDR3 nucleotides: TGTGCCAGCAGTTTACCGAGACGGAGCAATCAGCCCCAGCATTTT. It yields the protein CASSLPRRSNQPQHF.